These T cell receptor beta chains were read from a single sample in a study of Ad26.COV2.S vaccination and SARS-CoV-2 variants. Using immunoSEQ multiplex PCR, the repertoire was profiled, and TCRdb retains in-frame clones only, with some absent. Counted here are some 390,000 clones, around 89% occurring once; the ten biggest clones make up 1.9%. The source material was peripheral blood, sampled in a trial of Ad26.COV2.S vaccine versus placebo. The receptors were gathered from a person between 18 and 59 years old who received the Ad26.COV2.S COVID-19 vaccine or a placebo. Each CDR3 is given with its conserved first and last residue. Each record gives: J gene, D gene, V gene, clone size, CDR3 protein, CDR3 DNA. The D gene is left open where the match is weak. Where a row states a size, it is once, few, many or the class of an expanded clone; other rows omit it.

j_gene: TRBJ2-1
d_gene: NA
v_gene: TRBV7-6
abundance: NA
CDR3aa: CASSLAAGVVGEQFF
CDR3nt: TGTGCCAGCAGCTTAGCCGCAGGGGTTGTTGGTGAGCAGTTCTTC

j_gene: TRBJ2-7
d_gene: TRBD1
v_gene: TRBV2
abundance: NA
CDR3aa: CASSLDRGISYEQYF
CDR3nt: TGTGCCAGCAGTTTGGACAGGGGGATTTCCTACGAGCAGTACTTC

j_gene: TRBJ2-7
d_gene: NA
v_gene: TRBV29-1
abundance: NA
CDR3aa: CSGADRSYEQYF
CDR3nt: TGCAGCGGCGCCGACAGGTCCTACGAGCAGTACTTC

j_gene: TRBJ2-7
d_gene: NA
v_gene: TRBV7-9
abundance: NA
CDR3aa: CASSYRDNQYF
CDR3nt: TGTGCCAGCAGCTACCGGGACAACCAGTACTTC

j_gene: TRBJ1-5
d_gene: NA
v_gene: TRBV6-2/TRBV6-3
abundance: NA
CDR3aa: CASSYTRQAYNQPQHF
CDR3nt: TGTGCCAGCAGTTACACTAGGCAGGCTTACAATCAGCCCCAGCATTTT

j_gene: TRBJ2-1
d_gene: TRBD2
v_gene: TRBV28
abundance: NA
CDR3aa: CASSLLAGAAYNEQFF
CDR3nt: TGTGCCAGCAGTTTATTGGCGGGAGCTGCCTACAATGAGCAGTTCTTC

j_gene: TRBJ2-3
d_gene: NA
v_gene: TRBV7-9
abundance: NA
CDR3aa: CASSPPPQGTQYF
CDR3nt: TGTGCCAGCAGCCCGCCCCCGCAGGGTACGCAGTATTTT

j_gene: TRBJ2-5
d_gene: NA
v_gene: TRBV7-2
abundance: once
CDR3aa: CASSLESRSWETQYF
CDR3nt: TGTGCCAGCAGCTTAGAATCGCGGTCGTGGGAGACCCAGTACTTC

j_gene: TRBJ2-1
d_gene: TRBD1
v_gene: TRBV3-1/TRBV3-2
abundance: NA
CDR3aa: CASSQDRGWYNEQFF
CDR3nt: TGTGCCAGCAGCCAGGACAGGGGCTGGTACAATGAGCAGTTCTTC

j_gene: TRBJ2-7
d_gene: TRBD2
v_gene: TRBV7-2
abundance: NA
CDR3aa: CASSPRRQRGSSYEQYF
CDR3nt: TGTGCCAGCAGCCCGAGACGCCAGCGGGGGAGCTCCTACGAGCAGTACTTC

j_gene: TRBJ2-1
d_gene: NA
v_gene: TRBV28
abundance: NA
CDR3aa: CASSLEREFF
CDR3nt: TGTGCCAGCAGTTTGGAGCGAGAGTTCTTC

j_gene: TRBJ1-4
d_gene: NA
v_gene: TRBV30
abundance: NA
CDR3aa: CAWSVGDTNEKLFF
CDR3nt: TGTGCCTGGAGTGTGGGGGATACTAATGAAAAACTGTTTTTT

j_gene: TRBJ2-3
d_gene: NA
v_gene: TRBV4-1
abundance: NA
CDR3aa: CASSQGGRGAHWGTDTQYF
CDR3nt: TGCGCCAGCAGCCAAGGAGGAAGAGGGGCGCATTGGGGCACAGATACGCAGTATTTT

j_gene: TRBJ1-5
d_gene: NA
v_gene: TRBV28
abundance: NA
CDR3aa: CASRLGGGPQHF
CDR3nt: TGTGCCAGCCGTCTCGGGGGGGGGCCCCAGCATTTT

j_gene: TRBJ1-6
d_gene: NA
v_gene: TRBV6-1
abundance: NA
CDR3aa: CASSEASFPHSPLHF
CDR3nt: TGTGCCAGCAGTGAAGCGTCCTTCCCGCATTCACCCCTCCACTTT

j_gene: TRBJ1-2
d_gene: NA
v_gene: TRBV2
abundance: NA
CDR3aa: CASSEAAGKAGYTF
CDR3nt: TGTGCCAGCAGTGAGGCAGCAGGGAAAGCGGGCTACACCTTC

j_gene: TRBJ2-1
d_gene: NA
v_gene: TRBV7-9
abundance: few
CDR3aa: CASGLVPYTYNEQFF
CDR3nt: TGTGCCAGCGGGTTAGTTCCCTATACGTACAATGAGCAGTTCTTC

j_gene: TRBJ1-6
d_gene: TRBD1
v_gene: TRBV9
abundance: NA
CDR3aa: CASSPGQGGTPLHF
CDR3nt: TGTGCCAGCAGCCCGGGACAGGGAGGGACACCCCTCCACTTT

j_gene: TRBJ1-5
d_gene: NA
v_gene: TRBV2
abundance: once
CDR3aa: CASSSGARQPQHF
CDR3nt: TGTGCCAGCAGTTCAGGGGCCCGTCAGCCCCAGCATTTT

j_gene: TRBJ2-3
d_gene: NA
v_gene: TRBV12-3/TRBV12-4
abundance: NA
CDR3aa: CASSFTSDTQYF
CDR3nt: TGTGCCAGCAGTTTTACCTCAGATACGCAGTATTTT

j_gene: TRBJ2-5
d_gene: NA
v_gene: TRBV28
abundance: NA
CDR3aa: CASSQSGAGRETQYF
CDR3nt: TGTGCCAGCAGCCAAAGTGGGGCGGGGCGGGAGACCCAGTACTTC

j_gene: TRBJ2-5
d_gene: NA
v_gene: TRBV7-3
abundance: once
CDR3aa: CASSLGARETQYF
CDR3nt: TGTGCCAGCAGCTTAGGGGCACGGGAGACCCAGTACTTC

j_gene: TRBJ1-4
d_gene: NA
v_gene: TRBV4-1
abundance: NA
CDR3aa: CASSLGATNEKLFF
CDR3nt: TGCGCCAGCAGCCTGGGGGCTACTAATGAAAAACTGTTTTTT

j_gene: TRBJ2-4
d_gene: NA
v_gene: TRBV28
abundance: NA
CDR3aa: CASSLSPPAIQYF
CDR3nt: TGTGCCAGCAGTTTGAGCCCGCCTGCCATTCAGTACTTC

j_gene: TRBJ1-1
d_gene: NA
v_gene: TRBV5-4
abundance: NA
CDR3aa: CASSLGGRGPMNTEAFF
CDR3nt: TGTGCCAGCAGCTTAGGGGGACGGGGACCCATGAACACTGAAGCTTTCTTT

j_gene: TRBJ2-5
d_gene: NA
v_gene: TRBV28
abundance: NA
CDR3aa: CASSLGGRETQYF
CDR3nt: TGTGCCAGCAGTTTGGGGGGGCGGGAGACCCAGTACTTC

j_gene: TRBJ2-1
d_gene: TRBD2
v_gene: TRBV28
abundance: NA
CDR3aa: CASSLRLAGRNEQFF
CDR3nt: TGTGCCAGCAGTTTGAGGCTAGCGGGAAGGAATGAGCAGTTCTTC

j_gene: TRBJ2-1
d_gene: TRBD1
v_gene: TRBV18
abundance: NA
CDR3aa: CASSPRTGTAHNEQFF
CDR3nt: TGTGCCAGCTCACCGAGAACCGGGACAGCTCACAATGAGCAGTTCTTC

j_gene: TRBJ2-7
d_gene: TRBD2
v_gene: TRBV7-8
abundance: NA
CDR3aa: CASSRTGTRSSYEQYF
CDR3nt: TGTGCCAGCAGCCGGACCGGGACTAGGTCCTCCTACGAGCAGTACTTC

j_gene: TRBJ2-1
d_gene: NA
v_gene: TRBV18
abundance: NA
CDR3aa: CASSELATYNEQFF
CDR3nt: TGTGCCAGCTCCGAACTAGCAACCTACAATGAGCAGTTCTTC

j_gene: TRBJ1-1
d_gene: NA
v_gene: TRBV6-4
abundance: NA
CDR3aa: CASSDRGATFF
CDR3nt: TGTGCCAGCAGTGACCGGGGAGCCACTTTCTTT

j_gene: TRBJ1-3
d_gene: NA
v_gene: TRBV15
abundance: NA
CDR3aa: CATSRDHLGRYTGNTIYF
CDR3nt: TGTGCCACCAGCAGAGATCATCTCGGGAGGTATACTGGAAACACCATATATTTT

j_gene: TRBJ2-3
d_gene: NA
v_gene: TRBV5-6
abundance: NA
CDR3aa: CASSSSTDTQYF
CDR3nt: TGTGCCAGCAGCTCCAGCACAGATACGCAGTATTTT

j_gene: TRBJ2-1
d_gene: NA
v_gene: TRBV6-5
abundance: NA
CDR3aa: CASSYWGRGLNEQFF
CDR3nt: TGTGCCAGCAGTTACTGGGGGAGGGGGTTGAATGAGCAGTTCTTC

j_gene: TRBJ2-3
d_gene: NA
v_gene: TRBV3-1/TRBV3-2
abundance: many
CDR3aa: CASSQYDGHNTDTQYF
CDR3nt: TGTGCCAGCAGCCAATACGACGGGCATAACACAGATACGCAGTATTTT

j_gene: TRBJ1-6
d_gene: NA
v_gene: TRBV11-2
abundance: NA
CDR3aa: CASSFQRVNSPLHF
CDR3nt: TGTGCCAGCAGCTTCCAAAGGGTAAATTCACCCCTCCACTTT

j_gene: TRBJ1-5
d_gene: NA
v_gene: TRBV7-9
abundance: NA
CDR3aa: CASSPSGNSNQPQHF
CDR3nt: TGTGCCAGCAGCCCGTCAGGAAATAGCAATCAGCCCCAGCATTTT

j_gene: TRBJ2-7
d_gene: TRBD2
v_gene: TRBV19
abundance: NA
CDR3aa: CASSLAGHYEQYF
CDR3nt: TGTGCCAGTAGTTTAGCGGGGCACTACGAGCAGTACTTC

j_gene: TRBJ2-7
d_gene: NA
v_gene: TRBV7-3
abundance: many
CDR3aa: CASSFRYVSYEQYF
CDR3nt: TGTGCCAGCAGCTTTAGGTATGTCTCCTACGAGCAGTACTTC

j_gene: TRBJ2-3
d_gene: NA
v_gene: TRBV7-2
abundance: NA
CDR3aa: CASSLAVTDTQYF
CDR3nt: TGTGCCAGCAGCTTAGCGGTCACAGATACGCAGTATTTT

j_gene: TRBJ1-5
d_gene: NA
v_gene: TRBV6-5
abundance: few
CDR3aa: CASRISRDSNQPQHF
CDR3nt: TGTGCCAGCAGGATTAGTCGGGACAGCAATCAGCCCCAGCATTTT

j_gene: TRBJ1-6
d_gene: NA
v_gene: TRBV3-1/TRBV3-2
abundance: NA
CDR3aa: CASSPQRTVNSPLHF
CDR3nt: TGTGCCAGCAGCCCACAAAGGACAGTGAATTCACCCCTCCACTTT

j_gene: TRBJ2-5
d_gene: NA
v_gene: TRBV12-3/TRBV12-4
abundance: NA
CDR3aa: CASSAGEQETQYF
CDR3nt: TGTGCCAGCAGTGCAGGGGAACAAGAGACCCAGTACTTC

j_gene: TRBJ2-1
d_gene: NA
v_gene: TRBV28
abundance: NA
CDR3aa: CASSLLATEQFF
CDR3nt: TGTGCCAGCAGTTTACTAGCGACCGAGCAGTTCTTC